The following is a T cell receptor (beta chain) sequence with its context. Its antigen is unidentified. This entry comes from a study of T cell responses to AZD1222 COVID-19 vaccine. Study details: Pooled in the analysis were second doses at about 4 or about 12 weeks. Study observations and caveats: Clonal diversity was possibly underestimated, and the donors were mostly white British, with more females. Unmutated regions of variants are reportedly targeted by nearly half of spike-specific TCRs. It was only after the peak T cell response that any repertoires were sampled.

Only in-frame clones appear in the TCRdb table, and some are missing; sequencing was by immunoSEQ multiplex PCR. The table includes roughly 120,000 clones, roughly 87% detected once. The germline gives CDR1 LGHNA, CDR2 YSLEER. The CDR3 contains 18 residues. Between the trimmed V and J ends, which lost 1 base and 1 base, there was a span of 17 bases. The sequence derives from an adult in good health. The chain carries TRBV4-3 and TRBJ1-3; tentatively, D is TRBD1 (6 bases). The sample was peripheral blood, taken on day 0 of AZD1222 vaccination. Written as DNA, the CDR3 is TGCGCCAGCAGCCAAGGGCTGATTACAGGGCGTTCTGGAAACACCATATATTTT. Translated, it gives CASSQGLITGRSGNTIYF.